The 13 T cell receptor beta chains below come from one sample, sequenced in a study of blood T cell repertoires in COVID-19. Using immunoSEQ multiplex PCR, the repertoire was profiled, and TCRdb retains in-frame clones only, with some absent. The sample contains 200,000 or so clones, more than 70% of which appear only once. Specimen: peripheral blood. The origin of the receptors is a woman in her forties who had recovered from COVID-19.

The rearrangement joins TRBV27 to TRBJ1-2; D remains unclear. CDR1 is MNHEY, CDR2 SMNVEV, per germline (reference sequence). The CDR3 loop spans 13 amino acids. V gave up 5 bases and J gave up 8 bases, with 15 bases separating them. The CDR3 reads CASSPSSTGGYTF. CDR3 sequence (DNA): TGTGCCAGCAGTCCCTCTAGTACCGGGGGCTACACCTTC.

The CDR3 coding sequence is TGTGCCAGCAGCCGGCTTTACGAGCAGTACTTC. It specifies CASSRLYEQYF. The V and J genes are TRBV14 and TRBJ2-7, with unresolved D. V lost 4 bases to trimming and J lost 4 bases, with 5 bases between them. This CDR3 has 11 residues. Per the germline V gene, CDR1 is SGHDN and CDR2 is FVKESK.

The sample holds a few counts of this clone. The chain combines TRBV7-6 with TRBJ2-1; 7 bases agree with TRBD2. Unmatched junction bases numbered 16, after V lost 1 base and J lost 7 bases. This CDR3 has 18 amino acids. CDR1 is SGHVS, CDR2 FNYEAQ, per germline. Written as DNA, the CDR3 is TGTGCCAGCAGCTTAGGGGAGGTGTTCGCGGGAGCGCAGAATGAGCAGTTCTTC. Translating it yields CASSLGEVFAGAQNEQFF.

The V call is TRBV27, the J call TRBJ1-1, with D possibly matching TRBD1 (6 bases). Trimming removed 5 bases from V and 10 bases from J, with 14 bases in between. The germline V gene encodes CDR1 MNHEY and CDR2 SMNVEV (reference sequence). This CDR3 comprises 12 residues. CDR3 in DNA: TGTGCCAGCAGTCCGCCAGGGGTACGAGCTTTCTTT. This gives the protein CASSPPGVRAFF.

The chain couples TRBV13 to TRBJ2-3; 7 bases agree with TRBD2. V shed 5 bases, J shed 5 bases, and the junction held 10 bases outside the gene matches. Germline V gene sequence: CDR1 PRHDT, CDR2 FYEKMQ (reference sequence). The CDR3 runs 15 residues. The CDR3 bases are TGTGCCAGCAGCAACGGGGGGAGGAGGGAAGATACGCAGTATTTT. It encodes CASSNGGRREDTQYF.

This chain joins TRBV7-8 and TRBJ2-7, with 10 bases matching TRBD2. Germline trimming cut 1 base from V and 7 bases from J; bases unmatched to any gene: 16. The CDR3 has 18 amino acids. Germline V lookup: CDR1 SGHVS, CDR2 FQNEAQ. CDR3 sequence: CASSLDPSGSPILEEQYF. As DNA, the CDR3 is TGTGCCAGCAGCTTAGATCCTAGCGGGAGCCCCATCCTCGAAGAGCAGTACTTC.

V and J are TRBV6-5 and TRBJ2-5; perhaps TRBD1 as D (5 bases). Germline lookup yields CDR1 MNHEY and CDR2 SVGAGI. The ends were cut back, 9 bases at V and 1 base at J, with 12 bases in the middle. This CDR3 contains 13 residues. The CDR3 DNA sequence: TGTGCCAGTCAACAGGAATTCCAAGAGACCCAGTACTTC. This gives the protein CASQQEFQETQYF.

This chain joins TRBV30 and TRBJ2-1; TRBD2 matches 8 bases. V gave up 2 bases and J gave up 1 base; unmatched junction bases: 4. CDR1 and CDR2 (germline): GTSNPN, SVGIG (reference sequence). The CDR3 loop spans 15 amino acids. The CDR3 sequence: CAWSREGRSYNEQFF. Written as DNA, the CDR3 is TGTGCCTGGAGTCGGGAGGGCCGGTCCTACAATGAGCAGTTCTTC.

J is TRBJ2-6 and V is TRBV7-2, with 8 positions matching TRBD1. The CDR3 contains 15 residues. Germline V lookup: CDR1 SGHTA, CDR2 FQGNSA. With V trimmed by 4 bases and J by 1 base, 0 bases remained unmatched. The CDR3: CASSYRGSGANVLTF. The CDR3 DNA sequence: TGTGCCAGCAGCTACAGGGGGTCTGGGGCCAACGTCCTGACTTTC.

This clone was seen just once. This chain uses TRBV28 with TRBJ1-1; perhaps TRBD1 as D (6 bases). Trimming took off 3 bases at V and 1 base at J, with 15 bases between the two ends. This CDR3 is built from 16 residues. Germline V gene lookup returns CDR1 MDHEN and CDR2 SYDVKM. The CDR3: CASSLVPGARNTEAFF. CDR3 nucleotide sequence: TGTGCCAGCAGTTTGGTCCCAGGGGCCCGGAACACTGAAGCTTTCTTT.

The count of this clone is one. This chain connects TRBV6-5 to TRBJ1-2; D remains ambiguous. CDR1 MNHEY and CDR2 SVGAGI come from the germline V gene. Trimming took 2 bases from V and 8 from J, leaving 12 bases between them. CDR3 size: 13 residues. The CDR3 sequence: CASSYVLSWGYTF. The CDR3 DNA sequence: TGTGCCAGCAGTTACGTTCTGAGTTGGGGCTACACCTTC.

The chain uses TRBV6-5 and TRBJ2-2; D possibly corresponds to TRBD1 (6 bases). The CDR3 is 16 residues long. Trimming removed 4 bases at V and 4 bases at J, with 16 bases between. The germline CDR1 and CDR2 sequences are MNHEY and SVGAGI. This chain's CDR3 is CASSLVTGRGTGELFF. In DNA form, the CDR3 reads TGTGCCAGCAGTTTAGTGACAGGACGAGGCACCGGGGAGCTGTTTTTT.

The DNA for the CDR3 is TGTGCCAGCTCAGGGGGACAGAGACTGAATCAGCCCCAGCATTTT. Translation: CASSGGQRLNQPQHF. This chain uses TRBV18 with TRBJ1-5; 7 bases align to TRBD1. Per the germline V gene, CDR1 is KGHSH and CDR2 is LQKENI. V was clipped by 5 bases and J by 4 bases; unmatched bases: 8. The CDR3 sequence is 15 residues long.